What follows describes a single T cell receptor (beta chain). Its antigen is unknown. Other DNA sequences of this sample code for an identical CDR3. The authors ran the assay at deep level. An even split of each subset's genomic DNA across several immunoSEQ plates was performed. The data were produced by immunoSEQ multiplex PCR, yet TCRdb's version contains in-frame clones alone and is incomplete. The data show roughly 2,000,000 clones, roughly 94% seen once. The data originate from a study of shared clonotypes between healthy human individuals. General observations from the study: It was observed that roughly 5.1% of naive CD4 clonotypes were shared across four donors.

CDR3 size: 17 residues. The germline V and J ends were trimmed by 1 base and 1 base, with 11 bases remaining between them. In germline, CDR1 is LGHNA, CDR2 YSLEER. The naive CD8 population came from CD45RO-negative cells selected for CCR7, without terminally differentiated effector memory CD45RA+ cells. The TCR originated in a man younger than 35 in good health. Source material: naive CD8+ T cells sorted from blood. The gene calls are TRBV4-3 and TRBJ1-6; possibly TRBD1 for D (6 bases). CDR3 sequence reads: CASSQVVGASYNSPLHF. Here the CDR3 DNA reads TGCGCCAGCAGCCAAGTCGTGGGGGCGTCCTATAATTCACCCCTCCACTTT.